Sequencing of this T cell receptor beta chain was carried out in a study of cytomegalovirus exposure and HLA in healthy donors. For this clone: The antigen is undetermined.

Here immunoSEQ multiplex PCR was the method, and the copy in TCRdb shows in-frame clones only, minus some. The sample has around 190,000 clones, 80% to 85% seen once; the top ten hold roughly 1.2%. The donors were part of the validation cohort of 100 to 150 subjects. That cohort was separate from the first cohort, which comprised under 700 subjects. V was trimmed by 2 bases and J by 1 base, leaving 6 bases between them. CDR3 length: 14 residues. Germline V gives CDR1 SGHNT, CDR2 YYREEE (reference sequence). General study points: Whilst most TCR sequences proved rare, a subset of public TCRs occurred across many donors. In vitro testing confirmed a few CMV-associated chains as specific for CMV antigens. Cytomegalovirus association was assigned to around 150 TCR beta chains.

The chain employs TRBV5-4 and TRBJ2-2; D possibly corresponds to TRBD1 (5 bases). This clonotype originated in a woman in her twenties or thirties in good health and CMV-seronegative. The sequenced sample consisted of PBMCs. This chain's CDR3 is CASSFGQNTGELFF. In nucleotides, the CDR3 is TGTGCCAGCAGCTTCGGACAGAACACCGGGGAGCTGTTTTTT.